This T cell receptor (beta chain) derives from a study of cytomegalovirus exposure and HLA in healthy donors listed by TCRdb under 2017. Broadly, across the study: An earlier analysis of some 600 of the donors reported about 280 Gb of sequence data and around 100 million unique TCR beta sequences obtained from about 200 million T cells. Donor age, sex, ethnicity and CMV serostatus were collected together with the repertoire data. The study combined high-throughput TCR immunosequencing, statistical association of individual TCRs with disease status, and machine learning to predict cytomegalovirus infection status. An earlier analysis of 587 of the donors used high-throughput TCR beta sequencing to judge whether each TCR beta V gene segment behaved as functional or pseudogenic. Rather than using new phenotypic data, the later analysis identified candidate immune exposures from TCR beta sequences and from how often those sequences occurred across donors. The genetic ancestry cluster associated with self-reported Caucasian donors included 81% of the 398 genotyped donors. The aim of the study was to test whether cataloging public T cell receptors could identify signatures of past pathogen exposure. Roughly 300 gigabases of sequencing data and around 90 million unique TCR sequences made up an early release that covered around 640 HLA-typed donors. The study used immunosequencing to profile the T cell repertoires of more than 650 subjects and linked those repertoires to cytomegalovirus serostatus. Typing coverage varied by locus: roughly 629-630 donors for A, B, C, DRB1 and DQB1; under 550 for DQA1; around 570 for DPA1; roughly 470 for DPB1. Across some 400 genotyped donors of the cohort, an average of about 240,000 unique TCR beta nucleotide sequences per donor were sequenced, and approximately 17% of those sequences were non-productive. Because of strong linkage in the cohort, 5 or 6 DR-DQ haplotypes were treated as single units for association and clustering. Every discovery cohort repertoire had been produced on one sequencing platform. HLA typing covered class I and class II loci at four-digit resolution. Genome-wide SNP genotypes for about 55% of the 666 donors were used in a later genetic analysis, which treated that subset as a discovery cohort. In addition to the first cohort of around 670 subjects, a separate validation cohort of around 110 different subjects was used. A later analysis re-analyzed previously published TCR beta repertoires from roughly 630 donors and added high-resolution HLA genotyping to study TCR occurrence patterns.

Here is what the overall study found, with its caveats: In this cohort, only TCR beta chains were sequenced, and detectable features were limited by the absence of alpha or paired-chain data. When HLA alleles, especially DR and DQ, strongly co-occurred, TCR associations were difficult to assign to individual alleles. The authors suggested that the approach could potentially be extended to other disease states and immunological phenotypes. According to a later genetic analysis, donors in an Asian-associated ancestry cluster had fewer N-insertions in productive TCRs than the approximately 630-donor mean. A later analysis found that TCR association rates varied across HLA loci, with DRB1 alleles showing the most associated TCRs and HLA-C alleles the fewest. The 87-base-pair reads could not distinguish some IMGT-functional V segments, including TRBV6-2 and TRBV6-3, so those segments were excluded. An earlier analysis of approximately 500 of the donors showed that most TCR beta V segments appeared in productive rearrangements either about 87% or about 30% of the time, which broadly matched IMGT annotations. In a later genetic analysis, a missense DCLRE1C variant was associated with V-gene and J-gene trimming of TCR beta chains, and the association was replicated in an independent cohort. Several of the top co-occurrence clusters appeared to be linked to parvovirus B19, influenza, CMV and Epstein-Barr virus, according to a later analysis. Roughly uniform sequencing depth across donors was assumed in presence/absence analyses, although this assumption may not hold. The sequencing pipeline was judged likely to have produced a cluster of highly shared sequence variants as a technical artifact. The classifier was reported to diagnose cytomegalovirus status with high specificity and sensitivity in both the original and validation cohorts. In the study, some 160 TCR beta chains were listed as associated with cytomegalovirus. While some public TCRs were present in many individuals, most TCR sequences turned up only very rarely across donors. A further reported finding was that TCR beta sequences accurately predicted the HLA-A and HLA-B alleles for most subjects in the first cohort. Linkage disequilibrium might explain the correlated functional status among segregating V segments, but an unknown experimental factor could not be ruled out. Because counts were too low, seventeen rarely observed V segments, including chromosome 9 orphons, were excluded from the earlier analysis of a few hundred of the donors. A few of the identified cytomegalovirus-associated TCR beta chains were confirmed in vitro to be specific for cytomegalovirus antigens. For the cohort, immune exposure information was limited to CMV serostatus. Most CMV-associated TCR beta chains appeared to be HLA-restricted in a later analysis, and the HLA associations seemed to be driven largely by CMV exposure. A later analysis found that HLA-associated TCR beta chains were more clonally expanded and had lower generation probabilities than equally common non-associated chains. HLA typing was unavailable for some donors at each locus, so association tests used only the typed subset. A later analysis associated roughly 17,000 TCR beta sequences with specific HLA alleles at a false discovery rate of 0.05.

Per the germline V gene (reference sequence), SGHKS is the CDR1 and YYEKEE is the CDR2. Between the V and J ends, shortened by 9 bases and 5 bases respectively, the junction contains 17 bases. Reading from cysteine to phenylalanine, the CDR3 counts 13 amino acids. CDR3 DNA only is kept here, 39 bases in frame from base 1. Of note for this clone: Its recognized antigen is unknown. No quality values exist for individual bases; no much larger clone is one base distant.

The cohort comprised around 700 healthy bone marrow donors. At the time of sampling, all cohort members were nominally healthy, though unrecorded immune exposures were likely present. The donor tested CMV seropositive and was one of the 289 seropositive cohort members. Every donor gave a peripheral blood sample, and the peripheral blood mononuclear cells from that sample were used for TCR beta sequencing. The Qiagen DNeasy Blood Extraction Kit was used to extract genomic DNA from the blood cell samples. Receptor amplification or capture employed the immunoSEQ multiplex PCR assay. For the multiplex PCR, a mixture combining 60 forward primers for TCR Vbeta segments and 13 reverse primers for TCR Jbeta segments was used. The CDR3 region of rearranged TCR beta genes was amplified from genomic DNA with a multiplex PCR assay. The amplified TCR beta libraries were sequenced on the Illumina HiSeq System as 87-base-pair reads. The authors' pipeline ran thus. A later analysis tallied some 79 million unique TCR beta chains across the 700 or so repertoires, and approximately 12 million of those chains were shared by two or more donors. Raw reads were error-corrected and collapsed into unique sequences by a nearest-neighbor algorithm in which closely related sequences were merged to remove PCR and sequencing errors. CDR3 sequences were aligned to IMGT reference sequences to assign V, D and J gene segments. For a sequence to be retained, at least a six-nucleotide match to both a V gene segment and a J gene segment was required. Rearrangements were called productive when the CDR3 lacked stop codons and stayed in frame with V and J; all others were non-productive. Following IMGT convention, CDR3 was defined as the stretch from the second conserved V-encoded cysteine to the conserved J-encoded phenylalanine. Sequences without an unambiguous match to a single V gene segment were excluded from the earlier analysis of approximately 560 of the donors. In an earlier analysis of 587 of the donors, a V segment was called functional when productive rearrangements were above 56.7%, and segregating when the standard deviation between donors exceeded 5%. A statistical classification framework was built for diagnosing cytomegalovirus status from the catalog of TCR beta chain sequences. A later analysis assigned V and J genes by comparing TCR nucleotide sequences with IMGT/GENE-DB human TR gene sequences. Using the TCRdist pipeline, a later analysis assigned CDR3 sequences along with most-parsimonious VDJ recombination scenarios. In a later analysis, each TCR beta chain was defined by its CDR3 amino acid sequence together with its V-gene family, and reads without a unique V-gene family were excluded. As a way to deal with suspected cross-contamination and a sequencing artifact, a later analysis dropped 640 or so nucleotide sequences that were highly shared and had low generation probability. In a later analysis, a clonal expansion index was calculated for each public chain from normalized within-repertoire ranks of inferred template counts. In a later analysis, generation probabilities were computed with a VDJ recombination model fitted to out-of-frame rearrangements, and the resulting probabilities were checked against IGoR. In a later analysis, TCR-TCR, TCR-HLA and TCR-CMV co-occurrence was scored with hypergeometric tests, and a repertoire-size bias correction was applied to TCR pairs. A later analysis estimated false discovery rates by permuting HLA or CMV assignments 20 times. In a later analysis, co-occurring TCRs were grouped with DBSCAN, and TCRdist sequence similarity was added when clustering was performed within HLA-allele-positive subsets. Repertoires with fewer than 30,000 or more than 120,000 public chains, plus five repertoires with anomalous nucleotide sharing, were excluded from co-occurrence clustering. Sourced from immuneACCESS, this table was stored by TCRdb with only in-frame sequences that have V and J called. A share of the clones is absent; for the studies checked, an unresolved V gene accounts for under half, and the remainder has no known explanation. V, J and clone size are those of that table, while D and trimming were read from the DNA. Recorded for this sample are some 200,000 clones; approximately 79% of them occurred a single time. Of the sample, approximately 1.5% falls within the top ten clones.

The rearrangement joined TRBV5-5 to TRBJ1-1, with no confidently assigned D gene. This sequence originates from a girl aged 10-17 years in good health and CMV-seropositive. The sequenced sample consisted of PBMCs. CDR3 protein: CATHDIPGTEAFF. The sequenced DNA: TGTGCCACCCACGACATCCCGGGGACTGAAGCTTTCTTT.